This TCR beta chain was obtained from a study of response to subunit inactivated influenza vaccine. Germline V gene data show CDR1 as ENHRY and CDR2 as SYGVKD. The CDR3 covers 15 residues. The V end was cut by 0 bases, the J end by 4 bases, with 12 bases between. A note on this clonotype: As yet, its antigen is unknown.

Study results and caveats: The authors suggested that every seasonal influenza vaccination recruits few new T cells.

Each CDR3 protein is one row after TCRdb ran MiXCR on the RT-PCR reads. The table has around 200,000 distinct CDR3 sequences, 14% seen once. The sequence was collected from a man aged 45-65 years who received an inactivated influenza vaccine. The sample consisted of CD8+ T cells sorted from PBMCs, taken 4 to 6 days after vaccination. The chain links TRBV10-3 to TRBJ1-2; D is undetermined. CDR3 protein: CAISESTTGGYGYTF. As DNA, the CDR3 is TGTGCCATCAGTGAGTCAACCACGGGAGGCTATGGCTACACCTTC.